In this sample, the clone carrying this T cell receptor (beta chain) turned up many times. V gave up 3 bases and J gave up 0 bases, with 8 bases separating them. CDR3 length: 14 residues. The sample belongs to a study of T-cell reconstitution after alpha-beta-depleted transplantation in children. For TCRbeta, the library was prepared with unique molecular identifiers. TCRdb fed the PCR reads into MiXCR, producing one record per CDR3 protein. The table lists hundreds of thousands of distinct CDR3 sequences, approximately 12% of them singletons. The TCR comes from a human donor who donated a stem cell graft to a child with Fanconi anemia. Sample: PBMCs, taken from the stem cell graft. The chain links TRBV12-3 or TRBV12-4 to TRBJ1-1; maybe TRBD1 (5 bases). In nucleotides, the CDR3 is TGTGCCAGCAGTTTGGGGGAGATGAACACTGAAGCTTTCTTT. Translating it yields CASSLGEMNTEAFF.